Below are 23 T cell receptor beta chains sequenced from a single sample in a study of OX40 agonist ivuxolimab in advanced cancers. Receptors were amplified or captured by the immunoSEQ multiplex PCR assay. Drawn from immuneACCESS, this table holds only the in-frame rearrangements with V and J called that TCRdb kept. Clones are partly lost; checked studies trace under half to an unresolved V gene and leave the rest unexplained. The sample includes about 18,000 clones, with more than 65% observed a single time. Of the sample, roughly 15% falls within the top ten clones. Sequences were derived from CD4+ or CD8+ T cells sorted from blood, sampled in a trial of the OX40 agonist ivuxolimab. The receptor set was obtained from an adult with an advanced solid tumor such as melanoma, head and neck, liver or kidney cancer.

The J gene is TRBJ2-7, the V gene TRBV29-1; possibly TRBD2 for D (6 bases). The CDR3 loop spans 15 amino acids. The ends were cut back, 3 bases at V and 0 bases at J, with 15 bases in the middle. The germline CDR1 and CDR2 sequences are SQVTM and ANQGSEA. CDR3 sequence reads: CSVEGGARSSYEQYF. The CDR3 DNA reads TGCAGCGTTGAGGGGGGTGCAAGAAGCTCCTACGAGCAGTACTTC.

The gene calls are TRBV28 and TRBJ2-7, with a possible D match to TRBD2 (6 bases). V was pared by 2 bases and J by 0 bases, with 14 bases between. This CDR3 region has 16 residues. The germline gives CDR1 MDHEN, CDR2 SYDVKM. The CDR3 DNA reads TGTGCCAGCAGTTTACTCGCGGGGTCTCTCTCCTACGAGCAGTACTTC. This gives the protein CASSLLAGSLSYEQYF.

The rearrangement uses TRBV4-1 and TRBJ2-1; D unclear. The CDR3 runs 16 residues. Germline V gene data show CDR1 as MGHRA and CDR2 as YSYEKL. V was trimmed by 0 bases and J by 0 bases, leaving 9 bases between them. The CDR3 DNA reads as TGCGCCAGCAGCCAAGATCTCAGGAGCTCCTACAATGAGCAGTTCTTC. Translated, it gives CASSQDLRSSYNEQFF.

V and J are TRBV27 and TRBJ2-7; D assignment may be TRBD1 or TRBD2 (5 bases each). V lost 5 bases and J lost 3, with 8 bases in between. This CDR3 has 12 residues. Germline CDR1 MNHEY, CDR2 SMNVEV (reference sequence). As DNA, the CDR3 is TGTGCCAGCAGTGGGGGAGTCTACGAGCAGTACTTC. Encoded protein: CASSGGVYEQYF.

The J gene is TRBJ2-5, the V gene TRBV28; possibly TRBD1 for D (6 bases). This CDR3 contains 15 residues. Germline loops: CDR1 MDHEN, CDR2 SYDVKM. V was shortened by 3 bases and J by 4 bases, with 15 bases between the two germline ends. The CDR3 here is CASSFRGMLAETQYF. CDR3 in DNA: TGTGCCAGCAGTTTCAGGGGTATGTTGGCAGAGACCCAGTACTTC.

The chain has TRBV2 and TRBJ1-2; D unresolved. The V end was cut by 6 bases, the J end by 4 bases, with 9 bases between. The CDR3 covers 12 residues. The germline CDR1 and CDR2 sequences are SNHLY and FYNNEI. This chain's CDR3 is CASRSGVYGYTF. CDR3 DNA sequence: TGTGCCAGCAGATCCGGAGTCTATGGCTACACCTTC.

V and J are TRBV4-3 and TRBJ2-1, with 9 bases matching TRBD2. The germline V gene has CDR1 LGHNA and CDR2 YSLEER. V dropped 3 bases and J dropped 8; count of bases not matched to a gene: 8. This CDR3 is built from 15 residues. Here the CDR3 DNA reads TGCGCCAGCAGCCACAGCAGCGGGAGGTCAGATGAGCAGTTCTTC. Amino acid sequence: CASSHSSGRSDEQFF.

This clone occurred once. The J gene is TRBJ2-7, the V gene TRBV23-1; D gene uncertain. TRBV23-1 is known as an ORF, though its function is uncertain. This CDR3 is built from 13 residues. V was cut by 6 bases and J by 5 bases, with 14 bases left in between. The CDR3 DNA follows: TGCGCCAGCAGCCAAGAGTTCCTCGACGAGCAGTACTTC. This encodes CASSQEFLDEQYF.

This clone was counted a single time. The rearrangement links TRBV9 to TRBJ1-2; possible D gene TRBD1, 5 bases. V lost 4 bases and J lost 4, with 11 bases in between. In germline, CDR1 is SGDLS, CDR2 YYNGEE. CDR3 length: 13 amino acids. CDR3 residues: CASSKDSTYGYTF. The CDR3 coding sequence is TGTGCCAGCAGCAAAGACAGTACCTATGGCTACACCTTC. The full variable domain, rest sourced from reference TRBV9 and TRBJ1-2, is DSGVTQTPKHLITATGQRVTLRCSPRSGDLSVYWYQQSLDQGLQFLIQYYNGEERAKGNILERFSAQQFPDLHSELNLSSLELGDSALYFCASSKDSTYGYTFGSGTRLTVV.

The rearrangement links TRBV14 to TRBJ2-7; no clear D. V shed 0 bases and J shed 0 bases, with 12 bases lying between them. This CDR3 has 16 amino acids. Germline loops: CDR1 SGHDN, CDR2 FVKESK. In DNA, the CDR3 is TGTGCCAGCAGCCAAGAATATGGCAGGAGCTCCTACGAGCAGTACTTC. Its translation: CASSQEYGRSSYEQYF.

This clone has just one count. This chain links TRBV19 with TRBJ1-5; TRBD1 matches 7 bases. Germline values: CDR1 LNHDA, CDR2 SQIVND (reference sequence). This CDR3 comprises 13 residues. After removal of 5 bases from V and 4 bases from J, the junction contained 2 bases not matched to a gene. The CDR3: CASSAQGNQPQHF. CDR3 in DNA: TGTGCCAGTAGTGCACAGGGGAATCAGCCCCAGCATTTT. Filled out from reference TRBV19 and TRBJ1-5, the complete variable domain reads DGGITQSPKYLFRKEGQNVTLSCEQNLNHDAMYWYRQDPGQGLRLIYYSQIVNDFQKGDIAEGYSVSREKKESFPLTVTSAQKNPTAFYLCASSAQGNQPQHFGDGTRLSIL.

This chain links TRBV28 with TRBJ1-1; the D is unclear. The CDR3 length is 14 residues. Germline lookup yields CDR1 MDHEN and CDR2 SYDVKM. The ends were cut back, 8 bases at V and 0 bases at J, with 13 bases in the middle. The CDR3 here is CASGLLVMNTEAFF. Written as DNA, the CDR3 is TGTGCCAGCGGTCTTTTGGTCATGAACACTGAAGCTTTCTTT. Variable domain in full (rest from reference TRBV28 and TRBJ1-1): DVKVTQSSRYLVKRTGEKVFLECVQDMDHENMFWYRQDPGLGLRLIYFSYDVKMKEKGDIPEGYSVSREKKERFSLILESASTNQTSMYLCASGLLVMNTEAFFGQGTRLTVV.

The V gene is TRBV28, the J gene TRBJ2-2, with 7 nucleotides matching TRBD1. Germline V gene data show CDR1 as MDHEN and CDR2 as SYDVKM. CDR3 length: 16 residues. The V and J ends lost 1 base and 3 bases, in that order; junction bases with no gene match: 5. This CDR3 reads CASSLLQGKDTGELFF. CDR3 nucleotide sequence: TGTGCCAGCAGTTTATTACAGGGGAAGGACACCGGGGAGCTGTTTTTT.

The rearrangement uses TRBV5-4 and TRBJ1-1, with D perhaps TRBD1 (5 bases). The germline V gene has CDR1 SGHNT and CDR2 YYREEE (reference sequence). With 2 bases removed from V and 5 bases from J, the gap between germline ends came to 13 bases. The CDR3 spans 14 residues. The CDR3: CASSFSGGETEAFF. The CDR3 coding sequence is TGTGCCAGCAGCTTTTCGGGGGGAGAGACTGAAGCTTTCTTT.

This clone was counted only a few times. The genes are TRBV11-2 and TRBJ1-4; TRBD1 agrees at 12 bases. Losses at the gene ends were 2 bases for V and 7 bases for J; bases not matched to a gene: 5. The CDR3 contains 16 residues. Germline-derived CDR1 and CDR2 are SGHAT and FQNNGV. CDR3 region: CASSLTGTGGGEKLFF. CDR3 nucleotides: TGTGCCAGCAGCTTAACCGGGACAGGGGGCGGTGAAAAACTGTTTTTT.

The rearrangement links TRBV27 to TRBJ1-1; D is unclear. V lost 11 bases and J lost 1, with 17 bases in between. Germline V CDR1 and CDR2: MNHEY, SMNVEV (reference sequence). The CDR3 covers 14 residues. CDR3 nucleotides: TGTGCCGCCCGCGGTGGGGTGGGGAACACTGAAGCTTTCTTT. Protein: CAARGGVGNTEAFF.

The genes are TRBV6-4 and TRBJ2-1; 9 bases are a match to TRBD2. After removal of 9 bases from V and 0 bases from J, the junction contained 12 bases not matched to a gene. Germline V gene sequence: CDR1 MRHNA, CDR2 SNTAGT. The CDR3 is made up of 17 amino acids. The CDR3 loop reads CASTPIAGAISYNEQFF. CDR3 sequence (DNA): TGTGCCAGTACCCCAATAGCGGGAGCTATCTCCTACAATGAGCAGTTCTTC.

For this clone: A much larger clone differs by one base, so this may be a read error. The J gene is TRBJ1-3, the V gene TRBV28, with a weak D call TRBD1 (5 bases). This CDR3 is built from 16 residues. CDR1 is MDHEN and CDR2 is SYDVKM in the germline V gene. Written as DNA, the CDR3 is TGTGCCAGCAGATCGGACACAGACTATTCTGGAAACATCATATATTTT. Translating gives CASRSDTDYSGNIIYF.

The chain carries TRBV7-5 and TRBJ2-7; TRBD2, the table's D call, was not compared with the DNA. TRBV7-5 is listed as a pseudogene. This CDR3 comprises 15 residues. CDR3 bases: TGTGCCAGAAGATCCCTGGTGAGAATGAGCTACGAGCAGTACTTC. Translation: CARRSLVRMSYEQYF.

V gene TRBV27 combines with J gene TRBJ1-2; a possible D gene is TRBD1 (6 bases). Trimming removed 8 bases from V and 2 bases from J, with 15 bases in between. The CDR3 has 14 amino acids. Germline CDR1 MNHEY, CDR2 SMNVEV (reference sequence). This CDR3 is CASAPLTGNYGYTF. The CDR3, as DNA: TGTGCCAGCGCCCCCCTTACAGGGAACTATGGCTACACCTTC.

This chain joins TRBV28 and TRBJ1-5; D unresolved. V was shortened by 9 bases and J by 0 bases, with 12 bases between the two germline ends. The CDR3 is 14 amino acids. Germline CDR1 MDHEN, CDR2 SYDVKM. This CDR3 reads CASSLIDSNQPQHF. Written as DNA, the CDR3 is TGTGCCAGTAGCCTTATAGATAGCAATCAGCCCCAGCATTTT.

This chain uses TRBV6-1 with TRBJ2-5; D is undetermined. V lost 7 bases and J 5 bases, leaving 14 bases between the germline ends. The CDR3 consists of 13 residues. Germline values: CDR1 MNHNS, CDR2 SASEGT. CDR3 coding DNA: TGTGCCAGCACCATAGACCCCGAGGAGACCCAGTACTTC. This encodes CASTIDPEETQYF.

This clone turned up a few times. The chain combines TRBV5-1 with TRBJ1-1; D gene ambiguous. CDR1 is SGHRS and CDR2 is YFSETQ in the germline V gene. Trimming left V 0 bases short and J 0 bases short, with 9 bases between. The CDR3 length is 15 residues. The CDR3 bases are TGCGCCAGCAGCTTGGTGGGCGGAGTGAACACTGAAGCTTTCTTT. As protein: CASSLVGGVNTEAFF. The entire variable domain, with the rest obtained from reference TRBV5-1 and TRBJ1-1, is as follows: KAGVTQTPRYLIKTRGQQVTLSCSPISGHRSVSWYQQTPGQGLQFLFEYFSETQRNKGNFPGRFSGRQFSNSRSEMNVSTLELGDSALYLCASSLVGGVNTEAFFGQGTRLTVV.